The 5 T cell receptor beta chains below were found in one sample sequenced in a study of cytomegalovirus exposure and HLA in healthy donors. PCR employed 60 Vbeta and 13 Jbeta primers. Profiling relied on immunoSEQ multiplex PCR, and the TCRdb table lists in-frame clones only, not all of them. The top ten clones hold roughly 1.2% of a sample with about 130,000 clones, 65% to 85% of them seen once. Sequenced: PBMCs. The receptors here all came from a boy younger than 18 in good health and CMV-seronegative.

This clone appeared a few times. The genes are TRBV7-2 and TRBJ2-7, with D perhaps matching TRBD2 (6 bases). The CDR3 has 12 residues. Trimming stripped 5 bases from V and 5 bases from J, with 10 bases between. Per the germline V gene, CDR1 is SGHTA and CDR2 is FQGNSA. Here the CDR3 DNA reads TGTGCCAGCAGCCAACGGGGGAACGAGCAGTACTTC. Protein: CASSQRGNEQYF.

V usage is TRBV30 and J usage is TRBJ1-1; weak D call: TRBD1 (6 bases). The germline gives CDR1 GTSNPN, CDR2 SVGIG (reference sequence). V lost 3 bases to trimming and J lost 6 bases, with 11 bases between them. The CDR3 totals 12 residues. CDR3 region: CAWSSGESEAFF. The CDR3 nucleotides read TGTGCCTGGAGCTCAGGGGAATCTGAAGCTTTCTTT.

The CDR3 DNA reads TGCAGTGCTTCACTCGGAAACACCATATATTTT. Its translation: CSASLGNTIYF. V gene TRBV20-1 combines with J gene TRBJ1-3; D remains ambiguous. Trimming removed 5 bases at V and 4 bases at J, with 6 bases between. The CDR3 covers 11 residues. CDR1 DFQATT and CDR2 SNEGSKA come from the germline V gene (reference sequence).

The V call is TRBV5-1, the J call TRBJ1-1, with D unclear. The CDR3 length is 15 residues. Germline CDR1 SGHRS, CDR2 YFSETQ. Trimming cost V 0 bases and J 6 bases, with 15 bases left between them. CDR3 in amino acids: CASSLDSGGLAEAFF. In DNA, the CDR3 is TGCGCCAGCAGCTTGGACAGCGGCGGCCTTGCTGAAGCTTTCTTT.

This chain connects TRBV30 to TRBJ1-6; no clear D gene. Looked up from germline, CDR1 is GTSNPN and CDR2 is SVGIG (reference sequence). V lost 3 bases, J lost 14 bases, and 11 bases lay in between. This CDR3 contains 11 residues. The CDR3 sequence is CAWSGRRTLHF. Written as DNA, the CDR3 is TGTGCCTGGAGCGGCCGGAGGACCCTCCACTTT. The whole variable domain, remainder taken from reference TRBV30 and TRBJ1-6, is SQTIHQWPATLVQPVGSPLSLECTVEGTSNPNLYWYRQAAGRGLQLLFYSVGIGQISSEVPQNLSASRPQDRQFILSSKKLLLSDSGFYLCAWSGRRTLHFGNGTRLTVT.